The clone carrying this TCR beta chain was counted once. Its antigen is not identified. These data are taken from a study of CD8+ T cells in alopecia areata. Extraction and reverse transcription of RNA yielded cDNA as the sequencing template. Clones were read by immunoSEQ multiplex PCR, and TCRdb kept only the in-frame ones, dropping some. The sample holds approximately 150,000 clones, roughly 60% seen once. Study outcomes and limitations: Scalp sequencing also captures normal skin's resident alphabeta T cells. Lesional scalp exceeded normal scalp in clonality, especially in alopecia totalis/universalis.

PBMCs yielded sorted CD4+ and CD8+ T cells. Trimming shortened V by 6 bases and J by 8 bases, and 19 bases separated the two germline ends. CDR3 length: 14 residues. CDR1 MNHEY and CDR2 SMNVEV come from the germline V gene (reference sequence). This chain links TRBV27 with TRBJ1-2; perhaps TRBD1 as D (6 bases). The sequenced sample was CD8+ T cells sorted from blood. The sequence derives from a human donor in good health. CDR3 bases: TGTGCCAGCAGCCAACACCCAACAGGGCGCGGCTACACCTTC. This gives the protein CASSQHPTGRGYTF.